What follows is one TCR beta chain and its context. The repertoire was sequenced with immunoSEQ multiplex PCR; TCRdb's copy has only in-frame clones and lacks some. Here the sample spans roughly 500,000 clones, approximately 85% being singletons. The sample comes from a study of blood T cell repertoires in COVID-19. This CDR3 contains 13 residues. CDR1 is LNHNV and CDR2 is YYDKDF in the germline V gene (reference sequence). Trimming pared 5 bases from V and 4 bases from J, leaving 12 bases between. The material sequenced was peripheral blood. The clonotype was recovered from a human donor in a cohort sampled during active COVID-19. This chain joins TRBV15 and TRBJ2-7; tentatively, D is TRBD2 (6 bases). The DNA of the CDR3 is TGTGCCACCAGCGCGGCGGGACCATACGAGCAGTACTTC. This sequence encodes CATSAAGPYEQYF.